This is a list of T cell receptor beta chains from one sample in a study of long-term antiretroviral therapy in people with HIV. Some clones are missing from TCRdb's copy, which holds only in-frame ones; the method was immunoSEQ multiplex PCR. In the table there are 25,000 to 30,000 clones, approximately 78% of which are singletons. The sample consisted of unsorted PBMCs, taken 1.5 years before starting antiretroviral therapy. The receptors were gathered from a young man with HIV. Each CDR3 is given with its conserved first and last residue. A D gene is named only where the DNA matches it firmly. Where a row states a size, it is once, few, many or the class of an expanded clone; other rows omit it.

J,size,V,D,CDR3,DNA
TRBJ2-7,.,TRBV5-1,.,CASTNSYEQYF,TGCGCCAGCACTAACAGCTACGAGCAGTACTTC
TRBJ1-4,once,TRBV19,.,CASSSIVADEKLFF,TGTGCGAGCAGTAGTATAGTCGCAGATGAAAAACTGTTTTTT
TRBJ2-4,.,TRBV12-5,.,CASGLAQGTKNIQYF,TGTGCTAGTGGTTTGGCTCAGGGGACCAAAAACATTCAGTACTTC
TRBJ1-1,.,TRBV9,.,CASSVGPSEAFF,TGTGCCAGCAGCGTAGGGCCCAGTGAAGCTTTCTTT
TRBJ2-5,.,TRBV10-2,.,CASRTQTSGETQYF,TGCGCCAGCAGGACTCAAACCTCCGGGGAGACCCAGTACTTC
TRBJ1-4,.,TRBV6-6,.,CASSSSFVNEKLFF,TGTGCCAGCAGTTCGAGTTTCGTTAATGAAAAACTGTTTTTT
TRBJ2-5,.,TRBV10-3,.,CAISESRSDTRLRETQYF,TGTGCCATCAGTGAGTCAAGGAGTGACACCCGACTCAGGGAGACCCAGTACTTC
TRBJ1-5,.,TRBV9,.,CASSVDGGDQPQHF,TGTGCCAGCAGCGTAGATGGGGGGGATCAGCCCCAGCATTTT
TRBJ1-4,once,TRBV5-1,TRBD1,CASSYGGDSHNEGEKLFF,TGCGCCAGCAGCTACGGAGGGGACAGCCACAACGAGGGCGAAAAACTGTTTTTT
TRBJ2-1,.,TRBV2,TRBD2,CASSGLAGENEQFF,TGTGCCAGCAGTGGACTAGCGGGGGAAAATGAGCAGTTCTTC
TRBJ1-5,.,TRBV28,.,CASLRLKEPQHF,TGTGCCTCCCTTAGGCTAAAAGAACCCCAGCATTTT
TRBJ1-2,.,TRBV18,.,CASSPPSRGDGYTF,TGTGCCAGCTCACCACCGAGCCGAGGTGATGGCTACACCTTC
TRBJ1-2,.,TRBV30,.,CAWTGRANYGYTF,TGTGCCTGGACGGGCAGGGCCAACTATGGCTACACCTTC
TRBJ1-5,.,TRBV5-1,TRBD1,CASSLSGGYNQPQHF,TGCGCCAGCAGCTTGTCAGGGGGCTACAATCAGCCCCAGCATTTT
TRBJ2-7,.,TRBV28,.,CASRVGASYEQYF,TGTGCCAGTCGGGTCGGAGCCTCCTACGAGCAGTACTTC
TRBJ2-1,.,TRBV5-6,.,CASSFGLGYNEQFF,TGTGCCAGCAGCTTCGGTTTGGGGTACAATGAGCAGTTCTTC
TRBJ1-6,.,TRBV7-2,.,CASSVDSLVTYNSPLHF,TGTGCCAGCAGCGTAGACAGTCTCGTAACCTATAATTCACCCCTCCACTTT
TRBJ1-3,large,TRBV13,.,CASSRQDYLSGNTIYF,TGTGCCAGCAGCCGACAGGACTACCTATCTGGAAACACCATATATTTT
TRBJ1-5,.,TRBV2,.,CASTYFRDTHSNQPQHF,TGTGCCAGCACCTACTTCCGGGACACACATAGCAATCAGCCCCAGCATTTT
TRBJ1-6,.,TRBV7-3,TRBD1,CASSLTGRGISPLHF,TGTGCCAGCAGCTTGACAGGGAGGGGTATTTCACCCCTCCACTTT
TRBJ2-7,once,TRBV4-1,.,CASSQDIRVNYEQYF,TGCGCCAGCAGCCAAGATATACGAGTCAACTACGAGCAGTACTTC
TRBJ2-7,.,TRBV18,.,CASSKQGGASTLEQYF,TGTGCCAGCTCAAAACAAGGTGGGGCTAGTACGTTGGAGCAGTACTTC
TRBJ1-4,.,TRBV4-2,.,CASSQSTTSGNEKLFF,TGTGCCAGCAGCCAATCAACAACATCGGGAAATGAAAAACTGTTTTTT
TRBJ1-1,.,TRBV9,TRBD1,CASSVATGTGGRDTEAFF,TGTGCCAGCAGCGTAGCTACGGGAACAGGGGGCCGGGACACTGAAGCTTTCTTT
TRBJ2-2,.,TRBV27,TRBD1,CASSPGTGNTGELFF,TGTGCCAGCAGTCCCGGGACAGGGAACACCGGGGAGCTGTTTTTT
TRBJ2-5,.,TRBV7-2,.,CASSLGIGSQETQYF,TGTGCCAGCAGCTTAGGGATCGGGTCACAAGAGACCCAGTACTTC
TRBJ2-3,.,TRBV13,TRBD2,CASSLGRGTDTQYF,TGTGCCAGCAGCTTAGGGCGGGGGACAGATACGCAGTATTTT